A single sample gave rise to the 3 T cell receptor beta chains below, sequenced in a study of CD8+CD57+ T cells in acquired aplastic anemia. Genomic DNA provided the template from which TCR beta VDJ and CDR3 profiles were obtained. Each CDR3 protein is one row after TCRdb ran MiXCR on the reads. Of a few hundred thousand distinct CDR3 sequences listed, approximately 60% are singletons. Sequenced input: sorted CD4+, CD8+, or CD8+CD57+ T cells (not recorded which) from PBMCs. The origin of the receptors is a human donor in good health.

In this sample, this clonotype turned up many times. The CDR3 sequence is CASSRTGTVMFYGYTF. CDR3 coding DNA: TGTGCCAGCAGCCGCACCGGGACGGTGATGTTTTATGGCTACACCTTC. The rearrangement uses TRBV7-8 and TRBJ1-2, with TRBD1 as a possible D gene (5 bases). V was trimmed by 5 bases and J by 5 bases, leaving 21 bases between them. The germline gives CDR1 SGHVS, CDR2 FQNEAQ. The CDR3 runs to 16 residues.

This chain uses TRBV2 with TRBJ2-1; D call uncertain. The V gene's germline CDR1 is SNHLY and CDR2 FYNNEI. The CDR3 runs 12 residues. V was clipped by 6 bases and J by 5 bases, with 8 bases between them. The CDR3 DNA reads TGTGCCAGCAGCAGAACGAACAATGAGCAGTTCTTC. Its protein is CASSRTNNEQFF. Full variable domain (rest looked up from reference TRBV2 and TRBJ2-1): EPEVTQTPSHQVTQMGQEVILRCVPISNHLYFYWYRQILGQKVEFLVSFYNNEISEKSEIFDDQFSVERPDGSNFTLKIRSTKLEDSAMYFCASSRTNNEQFFGPGTRLTVL.

V is TRBV7-9 and J is TRBJ2-7; D remains ambiguous. The CDR3 runs to 11 residues. The V end lost 5 bases, the J end lost 6 bases, and 8 bases lay between the germline ends. In germline, CDR1 is SEHNR, CDR2 FQNEAQ (reference sequence). CDR3 amino acids: CASSPSFEQYF. The CDR3 region has the DNA TGTGCCAGCAGCCCATCGTTCGAGCAGTACTTC. Using reference TRBV7-9 and TRBJ2-7 for the parts outside the CDR3, the full variable domain is DTGVSQNPRHKITKRGQNVTFRCDPISEHNRLYWYRQTLGQGPEFLTYFQNEAQLEKSRLLSDRFSAERPKGSFSTLEIQRTEQGDSAMYLCASSPSFEQYFGPGTRLTVT.